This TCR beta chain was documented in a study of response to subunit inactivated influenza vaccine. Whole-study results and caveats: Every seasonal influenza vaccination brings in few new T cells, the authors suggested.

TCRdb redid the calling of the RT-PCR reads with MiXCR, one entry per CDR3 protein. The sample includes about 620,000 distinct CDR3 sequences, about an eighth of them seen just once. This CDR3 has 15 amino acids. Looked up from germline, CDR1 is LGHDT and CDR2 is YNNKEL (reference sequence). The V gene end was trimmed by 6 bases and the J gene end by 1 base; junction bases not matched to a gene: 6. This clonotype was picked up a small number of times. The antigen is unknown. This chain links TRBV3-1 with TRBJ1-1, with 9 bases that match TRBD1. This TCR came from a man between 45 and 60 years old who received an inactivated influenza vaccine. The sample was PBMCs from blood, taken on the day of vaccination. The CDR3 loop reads CASSWTGEPNTEAFF. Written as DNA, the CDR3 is TGTGCCAGCAGTTGGACAGGGGAGCCGAACACTGAAGCTTTCTTT.